The 18 T cell receptor beta chains reported below all come from one sample, sequenced in a study of shared clonotypes between healthy human individuals. The method was immunoSEQ multiplex PCR; TCRdb's version includes in-frame clones alone and lacks a portion of them. The table shows millions of clones, with 95% occurring only once. The sample consisted of naive CD4+ T cells sorted from blood. The subset is: CD45RA+ positively selected. The source of these receptors is a young man in good health.

The chain couples TRBV9 to TRBJ2-3; D could derive from TRBD1 or TRBD2 (5 bases each). Germline V gene sequence: CDR1 SGDLS, CDR2 YYNGEE. The CDR3 runs to 15 residues. V dropped 3 bases and J dropped 5 bases, with 16 bases sitting between them. This CDR3 is CASSDRGSKGDTQYF. The CDR3, as DNA: TGTGCCAGCAGCGACCGGGGCTCGAAAGGAGATACGCAGTATTTT.

This chain connects TRBV10-1 to TRBJ2-7; 12 bases agree with TRBD2. V lost 6 bases and J lost 2; bases outside the gene matches: 8. The CDR3 is 16 residues long. Germline loops: CDR1 WNHNN, CDR2 SYGVQD (reference sequence). The CDR3: CASSSDRTSGTYEQYF. The CDR3 bases are TGCGCCAGCAGCTCCGACCGGACTAGCGGGACCTACGAGCAGTACTTC.

V is TRBV10-2 and J is TRBJ1-4; 7 bases match TRBD1. This CDR3 spans 14 amino acids. V lost 7 bases and J lost 7; bases outside the gene matches: 9. CDR1 is WSHSY, CDR2 SAAADI, per germline. CDR3 residues: CASNPAGGGEKLFF. For the CDR3, the DNA is TGCGCCAGCAATCCCGCAGGGGGAGGTGAAAAACTGTTTTTT.

The CDR3 DNA reads TGCGCCAGCGGTCTAGCGGGAGGCCCCCCCACAGATACGCAGTATTTT. Amino acid sequence: CASGLAGGPPTDTQYF. The V call is TRBV5-1, the J call TRBJ2-3; 11 bases fit TRBD2. Germline V gives CDR1 SGHRS, CDR2 YFSETQ. This CDR3 spans 16 amino acids. V dropped 7 bases and J dropped 2; count of bases not matched to a gene: 9.

The chain joins TRBV4-3 to TRBJ2-3; D remains unclear. Trimming shortened V by 0 bases and J by 3 bases, and 13 bases separated the two germline ends. The CDR3 spans 16 residues. CDR1 and CDR2 (germline): LGHNA, YSLEER. CDR3 in amino acids: CASSQDGTTATDTQYF. CDR3 in DNA: TGCGCCAGCAGCCAAGATGGCACTACCGCAACAGATACGCAGTATTTT.

The CDR3 is CASRGGQGIYGYTF. CDR3 DNA: TGTGCCAGCAGGGGTGGACAAGGCATCTATGGCTACACCTTC. The chain has TRBV5-6 and TRBJ1-2, with TRBD1 as a possible D gene (5 bases). The CDR3 has 14 amino acids. The germline V gene encodes CDR1 SGHDT and CDR2 YYEEEE. The germline V and J ends were trimmed by 5 bases and 4 bases, with 15 bases remaining between them.

To note about this clone: One end of the junction is discordant with germline, which a read error may explain. This rearrangement joins TRBV19 to TRBJ1-6; the D is unclear. The CDR3 is 15 amino acids. Per germline, CDR1 LNHDA and CDR2 SQIVND (reference sequence). CDR3 sequence: CASSMGMPPNPPLHF. DNA of the CDR3: TGTGCCAGTAGTATGGGAATGCCGCCTAATCCACCCCTCCACTTT.

The chain couples TRBV7-2 to TRBJ2-5; tentatively, D is TRBD1 (7 bases). CDR1 and CDR2 from the germline V gene are SGHTA and FQGNSA. This CDR3 is built from 15 residues. Trimming shortened V by 6 bases and J by 4 bases, and 18 bases separated the two germline ends. Here the CDR3 reads CASSSTPGGRETQYF. DNA of the CDR3: TGTGCCAGCAGTTCTACCCCAGGGGGGAGAGAGACCCAGTACTTC.

CDR3 protein: CAWRVGGVETQYF. The CDR3 DNA reads TGTGCCTGGAGGGTAGGGGGCGTAGAGACCCAGTACTTC. V usage is TRBV30 and J usage is TRBJ2-5; 7 bases are a match to TRBD1. The ends lost 3 bases at V and 4 bases at J; junction bases unmatched: 5. The V gene's germline CDR1 is GTSNPN and CDR2 SVGIG (reference sequence). The CDR3 totals 13 residues.

The chain uses TRBV25-1 and TRBJ2-2; 9 bases align to TRBD1. V lost 4 bases, J lost 3 bases, and 9 bases stayed unmatched. Germline V gives CDR1 MGHDK, CDR2 SYGVNS. This CDR3 comprises 17 residues. This CDR3 reads CASSVPPGQGHTGELFF. The CDR3 DNA follows: TGTGCCAGCAGTGTACCTCCGGGACAGGGACACACCGGGGAGCTGTTTTTT.

The rearrangement joins TRBV2 to TRBJ2-2, with D uncertain. V dropped 6 bases and J dropped 0 bases, with 11 bases sitting between them. This CDR3 is built from 15 residues. Germline-derived CDR1 and CDR2 are SNHLY and FYNNEI. In DNA, the CDR3 is TGTGCCAGCAGGAGGATGGCCCCGAACACCGGGGAGCTGTTTTTT. This translates into CASRRMAPNTGELFF.

This chain connects TRBV5-1 to TRBJ2-2; TRBD2 matches at 9 bases. The CDR3 runs 16 residues. Trimming at V came to 0 bases and at J to 6 bases, leaving 6 bases not matched to a gene. Germline CDR1 reads SGHRS; CDR2 reads YFSETQ. In DNA form, the CDR3 reads TGCGCCAGCAGCTTGGTGGCTAGCGGGACCGCCGGGGAGCTGTTTTTT. This encodes CASSLVASGTAGELFF.

This clone was counted a single time. The same CDR3 also results from other DNA sequences found in this sample. The J gene is TRBJ1-6, the V gene TRBV18; 8 nucleotides agree with TRBD1. With 4 bases clipped from V and 7 bases from J, the junction kept 3 bases outside the gene matches. The germline V gene encodes CDR1 KGHSH and CDR2 LQKENI. The CDR3 runs 14 residues. CDR3 DNA: TGTGCCAGCTCACAAGGACAGGGAAATTCACCCCTCCACTTT. Translated: CASSQGQGNSPLHF. Full variable domain (remainder filled in from reference TRBV18 and TRBJ1-6): NAGVMQNPRHLVRRRGQEARLRCSPMKGHSHVYWYRQLPEEGLKFMVYLQKENIIDESGMPKERFSAEFPKEGPSILRIQQVVRGDSAAYFCASSQGQGNSPLHFGNGTRLTVT.

V usage is TRBV15 and J usage is TRBJ2-7; no clear D. CDR1 LNHNV and CDR2 YYDKDF come from the germline V gene (reference sequence). Trimming pared 0 bases from V and 1 base from J, leaving 10 bases between. The CDR3 runs 15 residues. The CDR3 spells CATSRDLISSYEQYF. The DNA for the CDR3 is TGTGCCACCAGCAGAGATCTAATCAGTTCCTACGAGCAGTACTTC.

The genes are TRBV5-1 and TRBJ1-6; tentatively, D is TRBD1 (6 bases). This CDR3 is 14 amino acids long. V lost 4 bases and J 8 bases, leaving 13 bases between the germline ends. From germline, CDR1 is SGHRS and CDR2 YFSETQ. The CDR3 region is CASSTTGSDSPLHF. The CDR3 region has the DNA TGCGCCAGCAGCACCACAGGGTCTGATTCACCCCTCCACTTT.

V usage is TRBV18 and J usage is TRBJ2-7, with TRBD1 matching over 8 bases. Germline V gene data show CDR1 as KGHSH and CDR2 as LQKENI. CDR3 size: 14 residues. V shed 3 bases and J 5 bases; nucleotides not matched to a gene: 6. In DNA form, the CDR3 reads TGTGCCAGCTCACCCGTGGACAGGGCCCACGAGCAGTACTTC. Translating gives CASSPVDRAHEQYF.

Remarks on this clone: Other DNA sequences within the sample encode an identical CDR3. The chain combines TRBV7-2 with TRBJ1-2; TRBD1 is a possible D gene (6 bases). With 1 base removed from V and 3 bases from J, the gap between germline ends came to 6 bases. CDR3 length equals 13 residues. Germline values: CDR1 SGHTA, CDR2 FQGNSA. The CDR3 coding sequence is TGTGCCAGCAGCTTAGGGGGGCACTATGGCTACACCTTC. Translating gives CASSLGGHYGYTF. Complete variable domain (other parts from reference TRBV7-2 and TRBJ1-2): GAGVSQSPSNKVTEKGKDVELRCDPISGHTALYWYRQSLGQGLEFLIYFQGNSAPDKSGLPSDRFSAERTGGSVSTLTIQRTQQEDSAVYLCASSLGGHYGYTFGSGTRLTVV.

The chain combines TRBV10-3 with TRBJ2-3, with 11 nucleotides matching TRBD2. The germline V gene encodes CDR1 ENHRY and CDR2 SYGVKD. V shed 2 bases and J 2 bases; nucleotides not matched to a gene: 12. The CDR3 runs 19 residues. This CDR3 reads CAISEPKTGLAGSTDTQYF. The CDR3 nucleotides are TGTGCCATCAGTGAGCCCAAGACCGGACTAGCGGGTTCCACAGATACGCAGTATTTT.